The 17 T cell receptor beta chains presented below share a single source sample, sequenced in a study of T cell repertoires in cytomegalovirus infection. TCRdb recomputed calls from the reads with MiXCR, one row per CDR3 protein. The repertoire holds roughly 140,000 distinct CDR3 sequences, with about a quarter as singletons. The specimen sequenced was PBMCs. The receptors shown here come from a human donor in good health (CMV status not recorded). Some clones in this sample may be carry-over from other donors' samples.

This clonotype came up once. A clone one base away is much larger, so this may be a read error. V is TRBV6-5 and J is TRBJ1-6; TRBD1 aligns across 9 bases. The CDR3 sequence is 15 residues long. Looked up from germline, CDR1 is MNHEY and CDR2 is SVGAGI. The J segment lost 10 bases and the V segment lost 4 bases, leaving 8 bases of the junction unmatched. The CDR3 here is CASSSTWTGESPLHF. As DNA, the CDR3 is TGTGCCAGCAGTTCTACCTGGACAGGGGAATCACCCCTCCACTTT.

With respect to this clonotype: Relative to the germline gene, one junction end is altered; a read error may explain this. The CDR3 sequence is CGSSPRDSLMFRGYTF. The DNA for the CDR3 is TGTGGCAGTAGTCCGAGGGACAGCCTTATGTTTCGTGGCTACACCTTC. The chain couples TRBV19 to TRBJ1-2; 7 bases match TRBD1. Germline V lookup: CDR1 LNHDA, CDR2 SQIVND (reference sequence). The CDR3 is 16 residues long.

This clonotype occurred a few times. This sequence joins TRBV11-2 and TRBJ2-3; 8 bases map to TRBD2. From germline, CDR1 is SGHAT and CDR2 FQNNGV. V lost 1 base to trimming and J lost 5 bases; unmatched junction nucleotides: 5. The CDR3 spans 15 residues. The CDR3 spells CASSLAGGLRDTQYF. The CDR3 DNA reads TGTGCCAGCAGCTTAGCGGGAGGGCTACGAGATACGCAGTATTTT.

J is TRBJ2-1 and V is TRBV14; 12 nucleotides line up with TRBD2. The CDR3 length is 15 residues. Per the germline V gene, CDR1 is SGHDN and CDR2 is FVKESK. The J segment lost 8 bases and the V segment lost 6 bases, leaving 8 bases of the junction unmatched. CDR3 sequence (DNA): TGTGCCAGCAGTTCACTAGCGGGAGGCCAGGATGAGCAGTTCTTC. This translates into CASSSLAGGQDEQFF.

This clonotype was detected many times. At one end the junction does not follow the germline gene, possibly because of a read error. The chain couples TRBV5-1 to TRBJ2-7; 8 bases map to TRBD1. The CDR3 consists of 14 residues. Per the germline V gene, CDR1 is SGHRS and CDR2 is YFSETQ. The CDR3 DNA sequence: TGTGCCAGCAGCTTGGCAGGGGGCGGCTACGAGCAGTACTTC. This encodes CASSLAGGGYEQYF.

This clonotype was seen many times. The chain uses TRBV2 and TRBJ1-2; 7 bases align to TRBD1. V lost 5 bases to trimming and J lost 4 bases; unmatched junction nucleotides: 4. This CDR3 is 13 amino acids long. Germline V gene lookup returns CDR1 SNHLY and CDR2 FYNNEI. The CDR3 DNA follows: TGTGCCAGCAGTCTGAGGACAGGCTATGGCTACACCTTC. It codes for CASSLRTGYGYTF.

V usage is TRBV5-1 and J usage is TRBJ1-2; possible D gene TRBD1, 6 bases. The CDR3 spans 16 residues. The germline CDR1 and CDR2 sequences are SGHRS and YFSETQ. V lost 0 bases and J 4 bases, leaving 16 bases between the germline ends. The CDR3 DNA is TGCGCCAGCAGCTTGGATGGTCAGGGGCAGGGCTATGGCTACACCTTC. Translated, it gives CASSLDGQGQGYGYTF.

This clonotype was seen ten or more times. The V and J genes are TRBV5-6 and TRBJ2-3; D is ambiguous. The CDR3 has 14 amino acids. The germline V gene has CDR1 SGHDT and CDR2 YYEEEE. Trimming left V 0 bases short and J 5 bases short, with 10 bases between. The CDR3 region has the DNA TGTGCCAGCAGCTTGGCCGAAGTAGAAGATACGCAGTATTTT. Residues: CASSLAEVEDTQYF.

This chain joins TRBV20-1 and TRBJ2-1, with D unresolved. V was shortened by 6 bases and J by 2 bases, with 5 bases between the two germline ends. The CDR3 has 11 residues. CDR1 and CDR2 from the germline V gene are DFQATT and SNEGSKA (reference sequence). The CDR3 is CSAPPYNEQFF. The CDR3 nucleotides are TGCAGTGCCCCCCCCTACAATGAGCAGTTCTTC.

This clonotype was counted many times. This chain connects TRBV20-1 to TRBJ2-7, with 7 bases fitting TRBD1. Per the germline V gene, CDR1 is DFQATT and CDR2 is SNEGSKA (reference sequence). CDR3 length: 11 residues. CDR3 nucleotide sequence: TGCAGCAGACAGGGTGGCGACGAGCAGTACTTC. Translated, it gives CSRQGGDEQYF.

There are a few counts of this clonotype. The CDR3 spells CASSLFARGTDTQYF. CDR3 DNA: TGTGCCAGCAGTTTGTTCGCCCGAGGCACAGATACGCAGTATTTT. This chain connects TRBV28 to TRBJ2-3; D unclear. V was clipped by 3 bases and J by 1 base, with 11 bases between them. The germline gives CDR1 MDHEN, CDR2 SYDVKM. This CDR3 spans 15 amino acids.

The chain combines TRBV20-1 with TRBJ2-3; 8 positions agree with TRBD1. Looked up from germline, CDR1 is DFQATT and CDR2 is SNEGSKA (reference sequence). V lost 2 bases, J lost 1 base, and 11 bases stayed unmatched. CDR3 length: 17 amino acids. The CDR3 sequence is CSARQGASSTRTDTQYF. For the CDR3, the DNA is TGCAGTGCTAGACAGGGGGCGTCCTCTACACGCACAGATACGCAGTATTTT.

In this sample, this clonotype turned up many times. This chain uses TRBV7-9 with TRBJ1-2; 8 nucleotides match TRBD1. With 5 bases clipped from V and 2 bases from J, the junction kept 10 bases outside the gene matches. Germline CDR1 SEHNR, CDR2 FQNEAQ (reference sequence). This CDR3 is 16 amino acids long. The CDR3, as DNA: TGTGCCAGCAGCGCAAGTTGGGACAGGACCAACTATGGCTACACCTTC. It codes for CASSASWDRTNYGYTF.

The rearrangement uses TRBV5-6 and TRBJ2-5; the match to TRBD2 covers 11 bases. Germline lookup yields CDR1 SGHDT and CDR2 YYEEEE. V gave up 3 bases and J gave up 2 bases; unmatched junction bases: 15. CDR3 length: 19 amino acids. This chain's CDR3 is CASSSSTSGDLTLQETQYF. The DNA for the CDR3 is TGTGCCAGCAGCTCGTCGACTAGCGGGGATCTAACTCTACAAGAGACCCAGTACTTC.

This clonotype was counted at least ten times. The gene calls are TRBV7-3 and TRBJ1-4; 12 positions agree with TRBD1. The CDR3 extends over 19 amino acids. Germline V CDR1 and CDR2: SGHTA, FQGTGA. With V trimmed by 4 bases and J by 0 bases, 9 bases remained unmatched. The CDR3 spells CASSWPGTGGTSTNEKLFF. The CDR3, as DNA: TGTGCCAGCAGCTGGCCCGGGACAGGGGGCACTTCAACTAATGAAAAACTGTTTTTT.

This clonotype was picked up a small number of times. The CDR3: CASSQDPSLAGDHEQFF. In DNA form, the CDR3 reads TGTGCCAGCAGCCAAGACCCGAGTCTAGCGGGGGACCATGAGCAGTTCTTC. The V gene is TRBV4-2, the J gene TRBJ2-1, with 10 bases fitting TRBD2. CDR1 and CDR2 (germline): LGHNA, YNFKEQ. J lost 8 bases, V lost 0 bases, and 10 bases had no gene match. The CDR3 extends over 17 amino acids.

This clonotype has a count of ten or more. This rearrangement joins TRBV6-2 or TRBV6-3 to TRBJ1-5; the D is unclear. The germline V gene encodes CDR1 MNHEY and CDR2 SVGEGT. V gave up 2 bases and J gave up 6 bases, with 5 bases separating them. This CDR3 contains 12 residues. This CDR3 reads CASSYGLQPQHF. CDR3 DNA sequence: TGTGCCAGCAGTTACGGCCTTCAGCCCCAGCATTTT.